This T cell receptor beta chain is from a study of T cells after yellow fever vaccination (dated by TCRdb to about 2019). About the study as a whole: Libraries from fractions with low cell numbers were prepared with the SMART-Seq v4 Ultra Low Input RNA kit. Two healthy male donors, one aged 18 to 30 and one aged 30 to 40 years, made up the cohort. Bulk PBMC replicates and cell subsets were isolated from blood drawn at multiple timepoints before and after both primary and secondary immunization. To follow T-cell clones before and after primary and booster YFV17D yellow fever vaccination, bulk TCR alpha and beta repertoires were sequenced over time.

Summary of the overall study and its limitations: A small fraction of clonotypes showed up in both the CD4 and CD8 compartments, probably as a result of convergent recombination. FACS-sorted repertoires could contain abundant contaminating clonotypes from the bulk population, so computational filtering was required. Compared with the primary T-cell response, the secondary T-cell response was weaker but faster, peaking on day 5 rather than day 15. After the booster, most clones that had expanded after primary vaccination were detected again (around 97% of CD4 and roughly 86% of CD8), suggesting broad maintenance of memory. Only a couple of donors were included in the study, so the extent to which the findings can be generalized is limited.

A word on this clonotype: Which antigen it targets is not known. The input lacks base qualities; no much larger clone sits a single base away.

TCR cDNA was made using 5'RACE template switching, a step that added a universal primer site and unique molecular identifiers. Priming of cDNA synthesis was performed from both the TCR alpha and TCR beta constant segments. Libraries were amplified in two PCR steps, with sample barcodes and sequencing adapters added in the second step. Sequencing of the libraries was done on either Illumina HiSeq 2500 (2x100 bp) or NovaSeq (2x150 bp). As for how the authors treated the data: MIGEC was used to demultiplex reads and collapse the reads into UMI consensus sequences, and MiXCR was used for V(D)J alignment. Using edgeR on replicate PBMC samples, clonotypes were called vaccine-responding if FDR was below 0.01 and the log2 fold change was above 5 up to day 15. CD4 or CD8 identity was assigned to each bulk clonotype according to whether the clonotype was present at higher abundance in the sequenced CD4 repertoire or the sequenced CD8 repertoire. TCRdb trimmed public reads at Q25 via fastp, called clones via MiXCR and kept in-frame beta chains. Rows matching on CDR3 protein sequence are summarized as one entry with the most common DNA and genes. TCRdb, rather than the study authors, made the V and J calls. Within this sample are 450,000 to 650,000 distinct CDR3 sequences, with about 13% of them counted one time only. Jointly, the top ten make up over 11% of the sample.

The treatment or condition label for this specimen denotes: live attenuated yellow fever vaccine strain. At every blood-draw timepoint, two biological replicates of bulk PBMCs were collected. PBMCs were isolated from peripheral blood using a standard Ficoll-Paque protocol. RNA was extracted with TriZol from bulk PBMCs, CD4 and CD8 fractions, and dextramer-positive and dextramer-negative fractions. The sequence was collected from a man aged 25 to 40 who received the YFV17D yellow fever vaccine. The input for sequencing was PBMCs, taken on the day of the yellow fever booster vaccination.

The nucleotides are TGCAGTGTTCAACCGGGGCAGAACTACGAGCAGTACTTC. Its coded protein is CSVQPGQNYEQYF. The chain joins TRBV20-1 to TRBJ2-7; the D gene is perhaps TRBD1 or TRBD2, each of them matching over 5 bases. The V end loses 7 bases and the J end loses 3 bases, and a stretch of 16 bases separates them. Measured from the cysteine to the phenylalanine, the CDR3 is 13 residues long. The sequence is cut down to CDR3 DNA, 39 bases in frame from base 1. CDR1 and CDR2, per the germline V gene (reference sequence), are DFQATT and SNEGSKA.